These 20 T cell receptor beta chains share one sample of origin, sequenced in a study of blood T cell repertoires in COVID-19. The protocol was immunoSEQ multiplex PCR, while the TCRdb copy is restricted to in-frame clones and leaves out a portion. Of approximately 88,000 clones detected, 85% to 95% appear once; the ten largest clones hold under 5%. Specimen: peripheral blood. These TCRs come from a woman aged 50 to 65 in a cohort sampled during active COVID-19.

The rearrangement uses TRBV5-1 and TRBJ2-5, with 10 bases lining up with TRBD1. The CDR3 has 15 residues. CDR1 is SGHRS and CDR2 is YFSETQ in the germline V gene. Trimming cost V 3 bases and J 1 base; bases outside gene matches: 3. The CDR3 DNA reads as TGCGCCAGCAGCTCGGGACAGGGGATCCAAGAGACCCAGTACTTC. It codes for CASSSGQGIQETQYF.

The J gene is TRBJ1-2, the V gene TRBV5-4, with 7 bases aligning to TRBD1. The V segment lost 6 bases and the J segment 3 bases; nucleotides outside the gene matches: 8. The length of the CDR3 is 14 residues. CDR1 is SGHNT and CDR2 is YYREEE in the germline V gene (reference sequence). The CDR3 nucleotides read TGTGCCAGCAACGGTGACAGGGCCTACTATGGCTACACCTTC. Its protein is CASNGDRAYYGYTF.

Remarks on this clone: Compared with germline, one end of the junction differs, possibly owing to a read error. The chain joins TRBV7-7 to TRBJ2-5, with 10 bases aligning to TRBD1. The V gene's germline CDR1 is SSHAT and CDR2 FNYEAQ (reference sequence). This CDR3 has 15 residues. The CDR3 is CASSQSGTGVETQYF. The CDR3 DNA sequence: TGTGCTAGCAGCCAATCCGGGACAGGGGTAGAGACCCAGTACTTC.

V gene TRBV12-3 or TRBV12-4 combines with J gene TRBJ1-6; D unresolved. The CDR3 contains 12 residues. Trimming shortened V by 5 bases and J by 9 bases, and 8 bases separated the two germline ends. CDR3: CASSILGSPLHF. In DNA, the CDR3 is TGTGCCAGCAGTATCCTAGGTTCACCCCTCCACTTT.

The CDR3 protein is CASTQGAPTGGEQFF. The CDR3 DNA is TGTGCCAGCACCCAAGGCGCCCCGACGGGGGGTGAGCAGTTCTTC. This chain links TRBV6-6 with TRBJ2-1; 7 bases line up with TRBD2. The CDR3 has 15 amino acids. CDR1 is MNHNY, CDR2 SVGAGI, per germline (reference sequence). The trim removed 7 bases at V and 9 bases at J, leaving 15 bases unmatched.

The V call is TRBV6-6, the J call TRBJ2-7, with 10 positions matching TRBD2. V lost 7 bases, J lost 2 bases, and 5 bases stayed unmatched. Germline assignment: CDR1 MNHNY and CDR2 SVGAGI (reference sequence). The CDR3 has 14 amino acids. This CDR3 reads CASKVLAGAYEQYF. CDR3 nucleotide sequence: TGTGCCAGCAAAGTTCTAGCGGGAGCCTACGAGCAGTACTTC.

As DNA, the CDR3 is TGTGCCAGCAGCCAATCGGCGGCCGAGTACACCTTC. Translated, it gives CASSQSAAEYTF. V and J are TRBV14 and TRBJ1-2; D unresolved. The CDR3 has 12 amino acids. Germline CDR1 SGHDN, CDR2 FVKESK. V was shortened by 2 bases and J by 11 bases, with 12 bases between the two germline ends.

This clone was recorded a few times. The chain carries TRBV2 and TRBJ2-1; 16 nucleotides line up with TRBD2. The CDR3 is 15 residues long. In germline, CDR1 is SNHLY, CDR2 FYNNEI. J was trimmed by 10 bases and V by 7 bases; bases with no gene match: 7. In DNA form, the CDR3 reads TGTGCCAGCACCGGGACTAGCGGGGGGGCAAGAGAGCAGTTCTTC. Translated: CASTGTSGGAREQFF. The full variable domain, with the rest looked up from reference TRBV2 and TRBJ2-1, is EPEVTQTPSHQVTQMGQEVILRCVPISNHLYFYWYRQILGQKVEFLVSFYNNEISEKSEIFDDQFSVERPDGSNFTLKIRSTKLEDSAMYFCASTGTSGGAREQFFGPGTRLTVL.

Note on this clone: The junction differs from germline at one of its ends, possibly a read error. The chain uses TRBV28 and TRBJ1-4; no reliable D call. This CDR3 contains 14 residues. Germline values: CDR1 MDHEN, CDR2 SYDVKM. CDR3 in DNA: TGTGCCAGCAGTTTAATCCAGGCTAATGAAAATCTGTTTTTT. This translates into CASSLIQANENLFF.

The chain joins TRBV27 to TRBJ2-5; D is perhaps TRBD1 (6 bases). Trimming took 5 bases from V and 2 from J, leaving 12 bases between them. CDR3 length: 14 residues. Looked up from germline, CDR1 is MNHEY and CDR2 is SMNVEV (reference sequence). The CDR3 region is CASSGRDTQETQYF. For the CDR3, the DNA is TGTGCCAGCAGTGGCCGGGACACGCAAGAGACCCAGTACTTC.

The sample holds a few counts of this clone. CDR3 loop: CASRNRVGSASPLHF. The CDR3 nucleotides read TGTGCCAGCAGGAACAGGGTGGGGAGTGCTTCACCCCTCCACTTT. The chain joins TRBV2 to TRBJ1-6; D is perhaps TRBD1 (6 bases). Trimming stripped 6 bases from V and 9 bases from J, with 18 bases between. CDR3 length: 15 amino acids. Germline V lookup: CDR1 SNHLY, CDR2 FYNNEI.

The chain is built from TRBV19 and TRBJ2-3; 9 bases map to TRBD2. Per germline, CDR1 LNHDA and CDR2 SQIVND (reference sequence). The V gene end was trimmed by 7 bases and the J gene end by 3 bases; junction bases not matched to a gene: 8. The length of the CDR3 is 15 residues. CDR3 DNA: TGTGCCAGTACTCCTGGACTAGCGATTACAGATACGCAGTATTTT. Amino acids: CASTPGLAITDTQYF.

V is TRBV2 and J is TRBJ2-5; TRBD1 is a possible D gene (5 bases). Looked up from germline, CDR1 is SNHLY and CDR2 is FYNNEI. Trimming took 6 bases from V and 9 from J, leaving 23 bases between them. This CDR3 has 15 amino acids. CDR3 sequence reads: CASSLKPRPQGAQYF. The CDR3 nucleotides are TGTGCCAGCAGCCTTAAACCCCGCCCACAAGGGGCCCAGTACTTC.

This sequence joins TRBV11-2 and TRBJ1-2; D gene ambiguous. Looked up from germline, CDR1 is SGHAT and CDR2 is FQNNGV. The CDR3 contains 13 residues. Trimming stripped 5 bases from V and 4 bases from J, with 11 bases between. The DNA for the CDR3 is TGTGCCAGCAGCGCCACGGGGAGCTATGGCTACACCTTC. It is translated as CASSATGSYGYTF.

This clone came up a few times. J is TRBJ2-6 and V is TRBV7-9; D not resolved. The CDR3 contains 16 residues. V was clipped by 5 bases and J by 1 base, with 12 bases between them. Germline CDR1 reads SEHNR; CDR2 reads FQNEAQ (reference sequence). For the CDR3, the DNA is TGTGCCAGCAGCCCACTTCCCGGTTCTGGGGCCAACGTCCTGACTTTC. This gives the protein CASSPLPGSGANVLTF.

The rearrangement uses TRBV5-1 and TRBJ2-2; 7 bases are shared with TRBD1. The CDR3 has 15 amino acids. Germline CDR1 and CDR2: SGHRS and YFSETQ. Trimming at V came to 4 bases and at J to 0 bases, leaving 3 bases not matched to a gene. DNA of the CDR3: TGCGCCAGCAGCACAGGGGTCGCGAACACCGGGGAGCTGTTTTTT. Encoded protein: CASSTGVANTGELFF.

V is TRBV5-1 and J is TRBJ2-7; 10 bases are shared with TRBD1. V trimming: 7 bases; J trimming: 1 base; junction bases outside the gene matches: 8. The CDR3 is 15 amino acids. From germline, CDR1 is SGHRS and CDR2 YFSETQ. The CDR3 DNA reads TGCGCCAGCGGCCTGGGGACAGGGGAGTCCTACGAGCAGTACTTC. This gives the protein CASGLGTGESYEQYF. Full variable domain (outside the CDR3, taken from reference TRBV5-1 and TRBJ2-7): KAGVTQTPRYLIKTRGQQVTLSCSPISGHRSVSWYQQTPGQGLQFLFEYFSETQRNKGNFPGRFSGRQFSNSRSEMNVSTLELGDSALYLCASGLGTGESYEQYFGPGTRLTVT.

The V call is TRBV30, the J call TRBJ2-1; D possibly corresponds to TRBD2 (5 bases). Germline-derived CDR1 and CDR2 are GTSNPN and SVGIG (reference sequence). V lost 0 bases and J lost 6, with 12 bases in between. The CDR3 extends over 14 amino acids. As DNA, the CDR3 is TGTGCCTGGAGTGTGACGGGGAACGGCAATGAGCAGTTCTTC. Translated: CAWSVTGNGNEQFF.

V gene TRBV18 combines with J gene TRBJ2-1, with D possibly matching TRBD2 (5 bases). Looked up from germline, CDR1 is KGHSH and CDR2 is LQKENI. V was trimmed by 3 bases and J by 5 bases, leaving 14 bases between them. This CDR3 has 15 residues. This CDR3 is CASSPGLAAHNEQFF. The CDR3 DNA is TGTGCCAGCTCACCGGGTCTAGCAGCCCACAATGAGCAGTTCTTC.

V and J are TRBV27 and TRBJ1-4, with TRBD1 matching over 7 bases. Germline V gene lookup returns CDR1 MNHEY and CDR2 SMNVEV (reference sequence). The CDR3 covers 14 residues. The V gene end was trimmed by 6 bases and the J gene end by 8 bases; junction bases not matched to a gene: 9. CDR3 in DNA: TGTGCCAGCAGCAGGGGGAAGTTAGGAGAAAAACTGTTTTTT. Its translation: CASSRGKLGEKLFF.